These T cell receptor beta chains were read from a single sample in a study of blood T cell repertoires in COVID-19. The method was immunoSEQ multiplex PCR; TCRdb's version includes in-frame clones alone and lacks a portion of them. The sample holds about 120,000 clones; 55% to 75% are singletons and the top ten take 2% to 2.5%. Sequenced input: peripheral blood. All receptors come from a woman between 65 and 79 years old with acute or convalescent COVID-19. CDR3s include the opening cysteine and the closing phenylalanine or tryptophan. The D gene is left open where the match is weak. Clone size is shown for a subset of rows, as once, few, many or a class of expanded clone.

V gene	D gene	J gene	clone size	CDR3 DNA	CDR3 protein
TRBV28	TRBD2	TRBJ2-5	.	TGTGCCAGCCTGGGGATTGGGAGGGGTATCACGGAGACCCAGTACTTC	CASLGIGRGITETQYF
TRBV5-1	.	TRBJ2-1	.	TGCGCCAGCAGCTCCGGGATTAACAATGAGCAGTTCTTC	CASSSGINNEQFF
TRBV3-1/TRBV3-2	.	TRBJ1-6	few	TGTGCCAGCAGCCAAGATCTCATGCGCAGCGGACCCCTCCACTTT	CASSQDLMRSGPLHF
TRBV28	TRBD2	TRBJ2-1	.	TGTGCCAGCAGGGTACTAGCGGGAGACGTCTCCTACAATGAGCAGTTCTTC	CASRVLAGDVSYNEQFF
TRBV10-3	TRBD1	TRBJ1-2	.	TGTGCCATCAGTGAGTGGGGACAGGGACAGTATGGCTACACCTTC	CAISEWGQGQYGYTF
TRBV5-1	TRBD1	TRBJ1-2	.	TGCGCCAGCAGCCCGGACAGGGGGAAGGATGGCTACACCTTC	CASSPDRGKDGYTF
TRBV6-5	.	TRBJ2-1	.	TGTGCCAGCAGGCCTCAGGGGATTTTGTCGGATGAGCAGTTCTTC	CASRPQGILSDEQFF
TRBV5-1	TRBD2	TRBJ2-3	.	TGCGCCAGCAGCTTGGCTAGTTCAGCGGGGGGGACAGATACGCAGTATTTT	CASSLASSAGGTDTQYF
TRBV7-8	TRBD1	TRBJ1-2	.	TGTGCCAGCAGCTCGGGGACAGGGGATGGGTATGGCTACACCTTC	CASSSGTGDGYGYTF
TRBV10-1	TRBD2	TRBJ2-1	few	TGCGCCAGCAGTGAGACTAGCGGGTACAATGAGCAGTTCTTC	CASSETSGYNEQFF
TRBV28	.	TRBJ1-2	.	.	CASSSSGWSYGYTF
TRBV6-5	.	TRBJ2-7	.	TGTGCCAGCAGGCCATCCGGTCCATACGAGCAGTACTTC	CASRPSGPYEQYF
TRBV3-1/TRBV3-2	TRBD1	TRBJ2-7	.	TGTGCCAGCAGGCCTAGACAGGGAGATGACTACGAGCAGTACTTC	CASRPRQGDDYEQYF
TRBV4-1	.	TRBJ1-2	.	TGCGCCAGCAGCCAACATCCGGGACAAACGAAATTAGGTGGCTACACCTTC	CASSQHPGQTKLGGYTF
TRBV29-1	TRBD2	TRBJ2-3	few	TGCAGCGTAGCCGTTGGACTAGCGGGAGATCTTGATACGCAGTATTTT	CSVAVGLAGDLDTQYF
TRBV7-2	TRBD1	TRBJ1-1	.	TGTGCCAGCAGCTTCAGGGGGGCGGACACTGAAGCTTTCTTT	CASSFRGADTEAFF
TRBV5-6	TRBD1	TRBJ1-2	.	TGTGCCAGCAGCTTGTGGGTTGACAGGGGGCATAACTATGGCTACACCTTC	CASSLWVDRGHNYGYTF
TRBV28	.	TRBJ2-7	.	TGTGCCAGCTGCTTGCCAGGACACTACGAGCAGTACTTC	CASCLPGHYEQYF
TRBV6-5	TRBD1	TRBJ1-4	.	TGTGCCAGCTCATCAGGGGGCTTTGAAAAACTGTTTTTT	CASSSGGFEKLFF
TRBV28	.	TRBJ1-5	.	TGTGCCAGCAGTTTAAAAGGGGGTAGTCAGCCCCAGCATTTT	CASSLKGGSQPQHF
TRBV19	.	TRBJ1-5	.	TGTGCCAGTAGTCAACAGGGTCTTGGTCAGCCCCAGCATTTT	CASSQQGLGQPQHF
TRBV13	TRBD1	TRBJ1-2	.	TGTGCCAGCAGCGACAGACAGGGGGAGGGTGGCTACACCTTC	CASSDRQGEGGYTF
TRBV7-3	TRBD2	TRBJ2-1	once	TGTGCCAGCAGCCCCACTAGCGGGAGGTACAATGAGCAGTTCTTC	CASSPTSGRYNEQFF
TRBV28	TRBD1	TRBJ2-7	.	TGTGCCAGCAGTCGGGGACAGTTCTACGAGCAGTACTTC	CASSRGQFYEQYF
TRBV18	TRBD2	TRBJ2-3	.	TGTGCCAGCTCACCACTAAGCGGGAGTGGGACAGATACGCAGTATTTT	CASSPLSGSGTDTQYF
TRBV27	TRBD1	TRBJ1-4	.	TGTGCCAGCAGTTCTTTCGGGACAGGGGATGAAAAACTGTTTTTT	CASSSFGTGDEKLFF
TRBV9	.	TRBJ2-2	.	TGTGCCAGCAGCGTAAGGGGCGGGGAGCTGTTTTTT	CASSVRGGELFF
TRBV18	.	TRBJ2-1	.	TGTGCCAGCTCACCATCCAGGGAGGACAATGAGCAGTTCTTC	CASSPSREDNEQFF
TRBV28	.	TRBJ1-5	.	TGTGCCAGCACTCCCCCTAGGGGACAGCCCCAGCATTTT	CASTPPRGQPQHF
TRBV28	.	TRBJ2-1	.	TGTGCCAGCAGACTCAACCCAGGGAATGAGCAGTTCTTC	CASRLNPGNEQFF
TRBV28	.	TRBJ1-2	.	TGTGCCAGCAGCCAGGGGCAGGGTGGCTACACCTTC	CASSQGQGGYTF
TRBV7-7	TRBD2	TRBJ2-5	.	TGTGCTAGCAGCTCGGGACTAGCGGGAGTAGAGACCCAGTACTTC	CASSSGLAGVETQYF
TRBV18	TRBD2	TRBJ2-3	.	TGTGCCAGCTCACCCGGGACTAGCGGGAGTTCTGATACGCAGTATTTT	CASSPGTSGSSDTQYF
TRBV7-9	TRBD1	TRBJ2-7	.	TGTGCCAGCAGCTTTTTTTCAGGGGGAGAGCAGTACTTC	CASSFFSGGEQYF
TRBV6-5	.	TRBJ1-1	.	TGTGCCATCATAACCGGGACTGAAGCTTTCTTT	CAIITGTEAFF
TRBV5-1	.	TRBJ1-4	.	TGCGCCAGCAGCTTTAGTGGGGGCGAAAAACTGTTTTTT	CASSFSGGEKLFF
TRBV2	.	TRBJ2-7	.	TGTGCCAGCAGTGAACCGCGGAGGGTTGAACTCTTC	CASSEPRRVELF
TRBV6-5	TRBD1	TRBJ1-1	.	TGTGCCAGCAGTCGACAGGGACTGAACACTGAAGCTTTCTTT	CASSRQGLNTEAFF
TRBV28	.	TRBJ1-1	few	TGTGCCAGCAGTTTTTCTTCGGTTGGGAACACTGAAGCTTTCTTT	CASSFSSVGNTEAFF
TRBV29-1	.	TRBJ2-3	.	TGCAGCGTTGATGTGGTAGTTGGAGATACGCAGTATTTT	CSVDVVVGDTQYF
TRBV28	.	TRBJ1-2	.	TGTGCCAGCAGGCAAGGGAGGGAGGGTGGCTACACCTTC	CASRQGREGGYTF
TRBV23-1	TRBD1	TRBJ2-2	.	TGCGCCAGCACCCTAAGACAGGGCAAGAACACCGGGGAGCTGTTTTTT	CASTLRQGKNTGELFF
TRBV19	TRBD1	TRBJ1-2	.	TGTGCCAGTGTCGGGACAGGGGGCCGCGGCTACACCTTC	CASVGTGGRGYTF
TRBV14	.	TRBJ2-3	.	TGTGCCAGCAGCGACGTGGGGCCAGATACGCAGTATTTT	CASSDVGPDTQYF
TRBV11-2	TRBD1	TRBJ1-3	.	TGTGCCAGCAGCTTAGGGAATACAGGGGCCGGGGGAAACACCATATATTTT	CASSLGNTGAGGNTIYF
TRBV11-3	TRBD2	TRBJ2-1	.	TGTGCCAGCAGCTCCGGGACTAGCTATGGCAATGAGCAGTTCTTC	CASSSGTSYGNEQFF
TRBV18	TRBD2	TRBJ2-1	.	TGTGCCAGCTCACCGACCGGGGGGGGCCGAGGTGAGCAGTTCTTC	CASSPTGGGRGEQFF